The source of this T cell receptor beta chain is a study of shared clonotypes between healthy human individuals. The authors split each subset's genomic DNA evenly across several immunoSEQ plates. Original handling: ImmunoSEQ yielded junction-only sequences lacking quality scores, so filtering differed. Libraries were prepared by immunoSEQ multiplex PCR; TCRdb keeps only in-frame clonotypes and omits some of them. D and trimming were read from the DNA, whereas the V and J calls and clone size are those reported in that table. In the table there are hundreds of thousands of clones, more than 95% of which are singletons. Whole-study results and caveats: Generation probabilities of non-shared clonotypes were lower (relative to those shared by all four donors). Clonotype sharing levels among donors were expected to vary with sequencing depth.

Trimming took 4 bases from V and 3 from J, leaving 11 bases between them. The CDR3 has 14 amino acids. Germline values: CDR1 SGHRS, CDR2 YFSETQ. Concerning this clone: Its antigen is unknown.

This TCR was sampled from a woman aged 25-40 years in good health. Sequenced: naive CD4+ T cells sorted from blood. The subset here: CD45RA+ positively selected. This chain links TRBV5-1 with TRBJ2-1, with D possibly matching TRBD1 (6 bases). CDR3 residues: CASSPGQIYNEQFF. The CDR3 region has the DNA TGCGCCAGCAGCCCGGGACAAATCTACAATGAGCAGTTCTTC. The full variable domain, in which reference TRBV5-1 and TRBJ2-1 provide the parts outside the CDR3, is KAGVTQTPRYLIKTRGQQVTLSCSPISGHRSVSWYQQTPGQGLQFLFEYFSETQRNKGNFPGRFSGRQFSNSRSEMNVSTLELGDSALYLCASSPGQIYNEQFFGPGTRLTVL.